This T cell receptor (beta chain) was retrieved from a study of OX40 agonist ivuxolimab in advanced cancers. This CDR3 is 14 amino acids long. V gave up 5 bases and J gave up 2 bases; unmatched junction bases: 3. Germline lookup yields CDR1 LNHNV and CDR2 YYDKDF (reference sequence). This table comes from immunoSEQ multiplex PCR, and its TCRdb copy is limited to in-frame clones, with some not included. The sample has about 53,000 clones; 85% to 90% are singletons. The rearrangement uses TRBV15 and TRBJ2-7; TRBD1 matches 10 bases. Specimen: CD4+ or CD8+ T cells sorted from blood, collected in a trial of the OX40 agonist ivuxolimab. The receptor was isolated from an adult with an advanced solid tumor such as melanoma, head and neck, liver or kidney cancer. The CDR3 reads CATSRDRGPYEQYF. DNA for the CDR3: TGTGCCACCAGCCGGGACAGGGGACCCTACGAGCAGTACTTC.